The sequence of this TCR beta chain was determined in a study of T cell repertoires in cytomegalovirus infection. Study at large: Well-studied HLA-B-restricted epitopes and recently identified HLA-C-restricted epitopes of CMV were both used in the study. Public TCR beta signature analysis indicated the presence of both CMV infection and matching HLA type.

Study-level findings and limits: Cumulative frequency of public TCR beta families picked out carriers of CMV plus the relevant HLA. Clonotypes of TCR beta that were HLA-C-restricted and CMV-specific dominated the ex vivo response.

Germline V lookup: CDR1 SGHTA, CDR2 FQGNSA. The CDR3 is 15 amino acids. V lost 2 bases to trimming and J lost 7 bases; unmatched junction nucleotides: 6. This clonotype was recorded many times. Its antigen remains unidentified. TCRdb re-derived calls from the reads in MiXCR, one entry per CDR3 protein. The table includes 550,000 to 850,000 distinct CDR3 sequences, around 35% detected once. The sample consisted of cultured PBMCs, taken from culture after CMV antigen stimulation. V gene TRBV7-2 combines with J gene TRBJ2-1, with 9 bases identical to TRBD2. The source of this sequence is a human donor in good health (CMV status not recorded). Some clones in this sample may be carry-over from other donors' samples. Here the CDR3 reads CASSLLSGSWNEQFF. The CDR3 DNA reads TGTGCCAGCAGCTTACTTAGCGGGAGTTGGAATGAGCAGTTCTTC.